This T cell receptor (beta chain) came from a study of prognosis after radiotherapy for stage I lung cancer. Study-wide background: Each non-small cell lung cancer patient was deemed medically inoperable.

This CDR3 is 17 amino acids long. V gave up 7 bases and J gave up 0 bases; unmatched junction bases: 12. The V gene's germline CDR1 is MNHEY and CDR2 SVGEGT. By two-round multiplex PCR, the TCR beta CDR3 was amplified from genomic DNA. Primers specific to each TRBV and TRBJ gene drove first-round PCR. TCRdb independently ran MiXCR on the multiplex PCR reads; one entry per CDR3 protein. This repertoire shows under 75,000 distinct CDR3 sequences, about 30% found once; its top ten account for 6.5% to 8.5%. Prior chemotherapy, radiotherapy and other malignancies were absent; CT and PET/CT showed node-negative disease.

J is TRBJ2-1 and V is TRBV6-2 or TRBV6-3, with 7 positions matching TRBD2. Sequencing was performed on PBMCs, taken before or after stereotactic body radiation therapy (not recorded which). The TCR comes from a donor older than 45 with non-small cell lung cancer. The CDR3 loop is CASTMGLSGSSYNEQFF. CDR3 bases: TGTGCCAGCACTATGGGACTATCGGGGTCCTCCTACAATGAGCAGTTCTTC.